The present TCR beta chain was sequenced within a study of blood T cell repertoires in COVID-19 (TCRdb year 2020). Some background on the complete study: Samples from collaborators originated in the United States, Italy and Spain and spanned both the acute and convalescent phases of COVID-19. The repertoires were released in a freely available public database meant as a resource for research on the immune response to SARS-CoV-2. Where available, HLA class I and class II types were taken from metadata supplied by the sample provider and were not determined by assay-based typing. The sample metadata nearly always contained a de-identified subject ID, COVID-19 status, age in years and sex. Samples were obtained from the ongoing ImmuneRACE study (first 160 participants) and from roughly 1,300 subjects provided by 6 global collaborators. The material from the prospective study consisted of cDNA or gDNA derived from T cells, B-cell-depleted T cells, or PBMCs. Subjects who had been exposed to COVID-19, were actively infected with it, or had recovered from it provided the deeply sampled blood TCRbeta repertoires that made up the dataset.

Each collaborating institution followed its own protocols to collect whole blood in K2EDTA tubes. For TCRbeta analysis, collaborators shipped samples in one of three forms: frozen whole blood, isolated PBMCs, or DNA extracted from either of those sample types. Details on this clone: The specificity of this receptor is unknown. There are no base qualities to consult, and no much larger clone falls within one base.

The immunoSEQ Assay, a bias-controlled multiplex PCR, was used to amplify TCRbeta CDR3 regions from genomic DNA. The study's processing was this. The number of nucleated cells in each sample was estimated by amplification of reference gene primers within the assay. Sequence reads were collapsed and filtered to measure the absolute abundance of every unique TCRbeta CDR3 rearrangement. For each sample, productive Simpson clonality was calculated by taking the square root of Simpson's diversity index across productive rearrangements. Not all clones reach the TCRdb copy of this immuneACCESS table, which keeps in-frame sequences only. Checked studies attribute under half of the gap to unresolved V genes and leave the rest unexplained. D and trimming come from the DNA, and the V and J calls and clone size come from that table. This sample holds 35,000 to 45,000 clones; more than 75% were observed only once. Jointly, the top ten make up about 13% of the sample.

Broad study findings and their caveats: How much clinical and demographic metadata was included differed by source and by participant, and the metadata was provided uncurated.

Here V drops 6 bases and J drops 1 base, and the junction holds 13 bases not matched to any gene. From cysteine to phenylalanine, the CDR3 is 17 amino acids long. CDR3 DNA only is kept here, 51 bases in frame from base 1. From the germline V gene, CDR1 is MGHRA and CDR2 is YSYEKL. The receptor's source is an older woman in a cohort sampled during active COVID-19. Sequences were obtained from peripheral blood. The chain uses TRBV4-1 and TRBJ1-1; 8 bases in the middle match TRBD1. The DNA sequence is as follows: TGCGCCAGCAGAGAAATGGGCAGGGGGCGCGGGAACACTGAAGCTTTCTTT. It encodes CASREMGRGRGNTEAFF.